This T cell receptor beta chain originates from a study of T cells in Graves' hyperthyroidism and ophthalmopathy. Study overall: Peripheral blood was secured at the point of initial diagnosis, before any treatment.

The CDR3 sequence is 13 residues long. Germline V gene sequence: CDR1 SGHDT, CDR2 YYEEEE. The V gene lost 2 bases and the J gene lost 6 bases, with 8 bases spanning the gap. Study-level results: A model of 13 V-J features distinguished ophthalmopathy from stable hyperthyroidism.

As for this clonotype: Its antigen remains unknown.

Researchers amplified the TCR beta CDR3 regions from RNA transcripts. TCR CDR3 underwent first-round RT-PCR with the HTBI primer set. TCRdb passed the multiplex PCR reads through MiXCR, listing each CDR3 protein once. The sample includes approximately 350,000 distinct CDR3 sequences, around 15% of them seen just once. Material: blood. This rearrangement joins TRBV5-6 to TRBJ2-2, with a possible D match to TRBD1 (5 bases). The receptor's source is a woman aged 60 to 75 with Graves' ophthalmopathy. CDR3 in amino acids: CASSLRGSGELFF. The DNA for the CDR3 is TGTGCCAGCAGCTTAAGGGGCTCCGGGGAGCTGTTTTTT.